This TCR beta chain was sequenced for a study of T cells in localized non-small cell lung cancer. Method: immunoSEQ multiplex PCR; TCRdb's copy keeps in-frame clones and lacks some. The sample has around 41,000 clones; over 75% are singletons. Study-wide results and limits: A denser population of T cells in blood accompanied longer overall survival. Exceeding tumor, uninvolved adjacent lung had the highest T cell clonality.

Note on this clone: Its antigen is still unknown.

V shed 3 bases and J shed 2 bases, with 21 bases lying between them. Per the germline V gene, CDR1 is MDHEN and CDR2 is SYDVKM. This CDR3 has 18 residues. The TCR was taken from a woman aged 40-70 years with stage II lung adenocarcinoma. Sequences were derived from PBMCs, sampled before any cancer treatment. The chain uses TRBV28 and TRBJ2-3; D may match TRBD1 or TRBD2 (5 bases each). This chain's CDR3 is CASSFSSVGPDPTDTQYF. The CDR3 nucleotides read TGTGCCAGCAGTTTCTCTTCAGTGGGACCCGACCCCACAGATACGCAGTATTTT.